Each of the 6 T cell receptor beta chains below was sequenced from the same sample in a study of CD8+CD57+ T cells in acquired aplastic anemia. Both TCR beta VDJ combination and CDR3 sequence profiling were carried out. Genomic DNA was the template for this profiling. MiXCR, run by TCRdb on the reads, gives a single entry per CDR3 protein. The data show some 140,000 distinct CDR3 sequences, with around two fifths seen just once and 8.4% held by the top ten. The source material was sorted CD4+, CD8+, or CD8+CD57+ T cells (not recorded which) from PBMCs. The receptors originated from a human donor in good health, serving as a control.

This chain connects TRBV19 to TRBJ2-3, with 9 bases aligning to TRBD2. Germline loops: CDR1 LNHDA, CDR2 SQIVND (reference sequence). V lost 4 bases, J lost 5 bases, and 7 bases stayed unmatched. The CDR3 spans 15 residues. CDR3 region: CASSTSGDDEDTQYF. CDR3 DNA: TGTGCCAGTAGTACTAGCGGGGACGATGAAGATACGCAGTATTTT.

This clonotype occurred many times. The rearrangement links TRBV6-1 to TRBJ2-3, with 14 bases identical to TRBD2. Germline-derived CDR1 and CDR2 are MNHNS and SASEGT. Trimming took 6 bases from V and 4 from J; bases not matched to a gene: 6. This CDR3 has 16 residues. The CDR3, as DNA: TGTGCCAGCAGCCGACTAGCGGGGGGGCTGGCAGATACGCAGTATTTT. It encodes CASSRLAGGLADTQYF.

This clonotype came up once. The chain employs TRBV7-2 and TRBJ2-7; 12 positions match TRBD2. The germline V gene encodes CDR1 SGHTA and CDR2 FQGNSA. Germline trimming cut 5 bases from V and 6 bases from J; bases unmatched to any gene: 5. This CDR3 contains 14 residues. CDR3 DNA: TGTGCCAGCAGCCAGACTAGCGGGAGTGGCGAGCAGTACTTC. It specifies CASSQTSGSGEQYF.

V and J are TRBV19 and TRBJ2-1; TRBD2 matches at 13 bases. This CDR3 has 16 amino acids. The germline gives CDR1 LNHDA, CDR2 SQIVND (reference sequence). V was clipped by 3 bases and J by 7 bases; unmatched bases: 6. In DNA, the CDR3 is TGTGCCAGTAGTATCCGGACTAGCGGGAGAGGGAATGAGCAGTTCTTC. Translated: CASSIRTSGRGNEQFF.

Ten or more counts support this clonotype. The chain links TRBV28 to TRBJ1-5; a possible D gene is TRBD1 (5 bases). Germline V gene data show CDR1 as MDHEN and CDR2 as SYDVKM. Trimming shortened V by 1 base and J by 6 bases, and 13 bases separated the two germline ends. This CDR3 region has 15 residues. The CDR3 nucleotides are TGTGCCAGCAGTTTATCAGGGCAAGGGAGTCAGCCCCAGCATTTT. Protein: CASSLSGQGSQPQHF.

The V call is TRBV10-3, the J call TRBJ2-1; maybe TRBD2 (5 bases). The germline V gene has CDR1 ENHRY and CDR2 SYGVKD. There are 14 residues in the CDR3. The germline V and J ends were trimmed by 6 bases and 0 bases, with 9 bases remaining between them. This CDR3 reads CAISGELSYNEQFF. CDR3 nucleotide sequence: TGTGCCATCAGCGGGGAACTCTCCTACAATGAGCAGTTCTTC.